The 2 T cell receptor beta chains below all came from one sample that was sequenced in a study of OX40 agonist ivuxolimab in advanced cancers. Measured with immunoSEQ multiplex PCR; TCRdb has only the in-frame clones, and not every one. The sample records about 19,000 clones, about 77% being singletons. The sequencing used CD4+ or CD8+ T cells sorted from blood, collected in a trial of the OX40 agonist ivuxolimab. The receptor source for this set is an adult with an advanced solid tumor such as melanoma, head and neck, liver or kidney cancer.

A note on this clone: At one end the junction does not follow the germline gene, possibly because of a read error. This sequence joins TRBV5-6 and TRBJ2-2, with D possibly TRBD2 on 5 matching bases. The CDR3 spans 14 residues. The germline V gene encodes CDR1 SGHDT and CDR2 YYEEEE. CDR3 loop: CASSFTNEHRGAVF. DNA of the CDR3: TGTGCCAGCAGCTTTACGAACGAACACCGGGGAGCTGTTTTT.

The CDR3 nucleotides read TGTGCCAGCAGCTTGGCCGTCACCGGGGAGCTGTTTTTT. The encoded protein is CASSLAVTGELFF. V and J are TRBV5-6 and TRBJ2-2; D ambiguous. Per the germline V gene, CDR1 is SGHDT and CDR2 is YYEEEE. The CDR3 loop spans 13 amino acids. V lost 0 bases, J lost 4 bases, and 4 bases lay in between.